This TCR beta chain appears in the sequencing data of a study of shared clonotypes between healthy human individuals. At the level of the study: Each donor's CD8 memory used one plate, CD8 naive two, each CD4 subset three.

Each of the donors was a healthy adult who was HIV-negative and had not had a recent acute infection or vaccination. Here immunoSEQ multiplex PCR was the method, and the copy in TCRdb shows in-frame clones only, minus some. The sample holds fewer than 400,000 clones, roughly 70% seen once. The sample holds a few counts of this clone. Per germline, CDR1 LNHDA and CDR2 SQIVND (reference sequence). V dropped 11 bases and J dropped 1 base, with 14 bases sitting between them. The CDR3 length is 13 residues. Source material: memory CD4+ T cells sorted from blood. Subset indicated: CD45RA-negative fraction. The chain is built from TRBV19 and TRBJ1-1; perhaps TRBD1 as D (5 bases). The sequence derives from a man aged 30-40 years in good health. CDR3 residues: CAAKGNWNTEAFF. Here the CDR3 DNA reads TGTGCCGCCAAGGGGAATTGGAACACTGAAGCTTTCTTT.